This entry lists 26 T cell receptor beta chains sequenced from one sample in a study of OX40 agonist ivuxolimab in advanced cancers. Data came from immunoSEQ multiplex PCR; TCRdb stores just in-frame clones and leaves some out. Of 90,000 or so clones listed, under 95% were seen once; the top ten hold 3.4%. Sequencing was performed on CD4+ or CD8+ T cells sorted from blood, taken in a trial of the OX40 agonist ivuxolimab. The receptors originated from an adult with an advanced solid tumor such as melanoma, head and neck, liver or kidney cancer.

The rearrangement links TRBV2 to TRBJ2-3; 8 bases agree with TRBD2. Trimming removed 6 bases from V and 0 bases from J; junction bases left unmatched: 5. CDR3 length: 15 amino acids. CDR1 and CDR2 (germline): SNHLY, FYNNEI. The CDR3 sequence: CASRAGGLSTDTQYF. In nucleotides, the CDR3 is TGTGCCAGCAGGGCGGGGGGCCTGAGCACAGATACGCAGTATTTT.

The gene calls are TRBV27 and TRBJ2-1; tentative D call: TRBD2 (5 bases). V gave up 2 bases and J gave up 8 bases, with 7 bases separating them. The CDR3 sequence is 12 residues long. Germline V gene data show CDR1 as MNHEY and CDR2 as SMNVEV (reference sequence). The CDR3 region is CASSLGGHEQFF. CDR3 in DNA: TGTGCCAGCAGTTTAGGAGGACATGAGCAGTTCTTC.

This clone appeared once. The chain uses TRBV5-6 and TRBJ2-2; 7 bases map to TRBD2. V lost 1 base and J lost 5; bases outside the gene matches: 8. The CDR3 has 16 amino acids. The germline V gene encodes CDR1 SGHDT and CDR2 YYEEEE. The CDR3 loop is CASSLKEAGPTGELFF. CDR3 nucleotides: TGTGCCAGCAGCTTGAAGGAAGCGGGGCCTACCGGGGAGCTGTTTTTT.

The CDR3 nucleotides are TGTGCCAGCAGCTTAGGGGGCGGGGGGACAGATACGCAGTATTTT. It translates to CASSLGGGGTDTQYF. This sequence joins TRBV7-6 and TRBJ2-3; 8 bases fit TRBD2. The germline CDR1 and CDR2 sequences are SGHVS and FNYEAQ. This CDR3 is built from 15 residues. With 1 base clipped from V and 3 bases from J, the junction kept 3 bases outside the gene matches.

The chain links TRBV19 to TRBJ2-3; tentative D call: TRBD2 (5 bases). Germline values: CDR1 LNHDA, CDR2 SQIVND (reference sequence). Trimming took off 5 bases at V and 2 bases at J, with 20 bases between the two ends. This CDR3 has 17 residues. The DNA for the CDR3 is TGTGCCAGTAGTCAGAGCGGCTCTTCGGGTCTCACAGATACGCAGTATTTT. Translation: CASSQSGSSGLTDTQYF.

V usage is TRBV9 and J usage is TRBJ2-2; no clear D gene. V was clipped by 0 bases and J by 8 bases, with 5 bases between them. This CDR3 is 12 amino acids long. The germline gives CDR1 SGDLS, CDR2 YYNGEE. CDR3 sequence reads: CASSVVGGELFF. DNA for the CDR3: TGTGCCAGCAGCGTAGTCGGTGGGGAGCTGTTTTTT.

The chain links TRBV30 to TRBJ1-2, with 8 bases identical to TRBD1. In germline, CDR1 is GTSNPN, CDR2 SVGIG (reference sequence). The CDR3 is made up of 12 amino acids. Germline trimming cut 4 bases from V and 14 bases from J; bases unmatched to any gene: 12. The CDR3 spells CAWTPTAGGSTF. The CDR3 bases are TGTGCCTGGACCCCGACCGCAGGGGGCTCTACCTTC.

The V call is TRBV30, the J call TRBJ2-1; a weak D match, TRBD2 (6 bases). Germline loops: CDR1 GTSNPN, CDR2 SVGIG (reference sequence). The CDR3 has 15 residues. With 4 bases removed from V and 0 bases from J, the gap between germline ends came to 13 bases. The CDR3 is CAWKGRGASYNEQFF. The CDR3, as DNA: TGTGCCTGGAAGGGGCGGGGAGCCTCCTACAATGAGCAGTTCTTC.

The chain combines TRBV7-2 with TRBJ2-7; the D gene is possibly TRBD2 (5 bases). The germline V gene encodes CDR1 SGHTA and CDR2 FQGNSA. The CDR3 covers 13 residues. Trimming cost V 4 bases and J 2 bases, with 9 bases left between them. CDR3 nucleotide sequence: TGTGCCAGCAGCTACGGGATTACCTACGAGCAGTACTTC. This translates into CASSYGITYEQYF.

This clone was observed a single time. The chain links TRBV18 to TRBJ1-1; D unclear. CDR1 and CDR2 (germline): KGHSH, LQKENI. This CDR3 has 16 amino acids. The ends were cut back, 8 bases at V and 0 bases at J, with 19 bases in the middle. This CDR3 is CASQPINAAMNTEAFF. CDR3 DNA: TGTGCCAGCCAACCAATTAACGCAGCCATGAACACTGAAGCTTTCTTT.

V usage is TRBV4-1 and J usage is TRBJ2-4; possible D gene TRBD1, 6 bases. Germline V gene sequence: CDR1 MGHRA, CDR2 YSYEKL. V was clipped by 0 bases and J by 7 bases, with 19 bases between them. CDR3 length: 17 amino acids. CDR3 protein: CASSQDQGTPMRNIQYF. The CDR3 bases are TGCGCCAGCAGCCAAGATCAGGGGACCCCAATGCGGAACATTCAGTACTTC.

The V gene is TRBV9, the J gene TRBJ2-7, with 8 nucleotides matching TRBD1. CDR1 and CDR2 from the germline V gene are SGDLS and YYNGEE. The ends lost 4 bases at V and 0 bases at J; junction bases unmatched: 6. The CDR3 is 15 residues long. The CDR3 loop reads CASSPRTGSSYEQYF. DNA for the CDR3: TGTGCCAGCAGCCCACGGACAGGGAGCTCCTACGAGCAGTACTTC.

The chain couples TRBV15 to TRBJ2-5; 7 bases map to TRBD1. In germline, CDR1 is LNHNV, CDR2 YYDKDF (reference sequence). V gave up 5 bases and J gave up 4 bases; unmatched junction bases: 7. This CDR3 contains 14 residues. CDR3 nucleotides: TGTGCCACCAGCCAGGCACAGGGGTTAGAGACCCAGTACTTC. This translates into CATSQAQGLETQYF.

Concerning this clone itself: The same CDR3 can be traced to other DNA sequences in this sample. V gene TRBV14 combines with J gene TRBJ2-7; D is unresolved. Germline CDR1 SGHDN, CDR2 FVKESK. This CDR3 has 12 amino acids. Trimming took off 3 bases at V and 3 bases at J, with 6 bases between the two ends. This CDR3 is CASSQGYYEQYF. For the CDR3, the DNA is TGTGCCAGCAGCCAGGGATACTACGAGCAGTACTTC.

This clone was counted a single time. CDR3 DNA: TGCGCCAGCATGACGGATATTGAAGCTTTCTTT. Protein product: CASMTDIEAFF. The chain is built from TRBV10-2 and TRBJ1-1; no reliable D call. The CDR3 has 11 residues. Between the trimmed V and J ends, which lost 7 bases and 7 bases, there was a span of 10 bases. CDR1 WSHSY and CDR2 SAAADI come from the germline V gene.

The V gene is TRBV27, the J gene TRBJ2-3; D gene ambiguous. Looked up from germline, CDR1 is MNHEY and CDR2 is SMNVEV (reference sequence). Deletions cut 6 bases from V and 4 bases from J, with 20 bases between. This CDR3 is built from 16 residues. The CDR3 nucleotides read TGTGCCAGCAGCCTACGGACGGGCCGGTTGGCAGATACGCAGTATTTT. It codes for CASSLRTGRLADTQYF.

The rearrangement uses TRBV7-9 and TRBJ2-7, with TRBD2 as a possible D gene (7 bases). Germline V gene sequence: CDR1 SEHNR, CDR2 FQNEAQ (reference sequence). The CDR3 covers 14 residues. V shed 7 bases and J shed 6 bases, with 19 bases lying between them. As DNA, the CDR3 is TGTGCCAGCAACCACAAGTTGAGGGGGGGCGAGCAGTACTTC. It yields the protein CASNHKLRGGEQYF.

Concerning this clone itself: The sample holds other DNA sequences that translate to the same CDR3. CDR3 amino acids: CASSYVYEQYF. For the CDR3, the DNA is TGTGCCAGCAGTTACGTGTACGAGCAGTACTTC. The V and J genes are TRBV6-1 and TRBJ2-7; no clear D. Germline CDR1 reads MNHNS; CDR2 reads SASEGT. This CDR3 has 11 amino acids. V lost 5 bases to trimming and J lost 4 bases, with 6 bases between them.

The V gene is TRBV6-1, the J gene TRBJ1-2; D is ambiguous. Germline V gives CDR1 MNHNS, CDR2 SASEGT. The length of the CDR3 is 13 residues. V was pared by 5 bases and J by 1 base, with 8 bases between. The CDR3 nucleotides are TGTGCCAGCAGTATCGAGGATAACTATGGCTACACCTTC. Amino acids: CASSIEDNYGYTF.

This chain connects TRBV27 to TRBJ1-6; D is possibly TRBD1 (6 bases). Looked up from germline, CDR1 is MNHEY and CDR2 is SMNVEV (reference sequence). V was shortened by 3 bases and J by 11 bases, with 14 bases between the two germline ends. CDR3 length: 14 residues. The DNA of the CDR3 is TGTGCCAGCAGTTTTCCGATAAGGGGGGCACCCCTCCACTTT. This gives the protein CASSFPIRGAPLHF.

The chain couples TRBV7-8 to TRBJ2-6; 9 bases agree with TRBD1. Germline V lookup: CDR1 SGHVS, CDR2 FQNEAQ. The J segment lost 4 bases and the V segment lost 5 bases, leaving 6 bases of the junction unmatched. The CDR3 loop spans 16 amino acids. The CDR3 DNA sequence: TGTGCCAGCAGCCCCGGACAGGGGAGCGGGGCCAACGTCCTGACTTTC. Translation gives CASSPGQGSGANVLTF.

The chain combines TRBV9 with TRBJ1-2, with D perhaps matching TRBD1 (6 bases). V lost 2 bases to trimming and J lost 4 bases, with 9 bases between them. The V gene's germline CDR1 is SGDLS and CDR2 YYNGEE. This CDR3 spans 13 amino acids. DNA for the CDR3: TGTGCCAGCAGCGTGACAGGAACCTATGGCTACACCTTC. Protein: CASSVTGTYGYTF. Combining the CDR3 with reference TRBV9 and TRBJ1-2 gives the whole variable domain DSGVTQTPKHLITATGQRVTLRCSPRSGDLSVYWYQQSLDQGLQFLIQYYNGEERAKGNILERFSAQQFPDLHSELNLSSLELGDSALYFCASSVTGTYGYTFGSGTRLTVV.

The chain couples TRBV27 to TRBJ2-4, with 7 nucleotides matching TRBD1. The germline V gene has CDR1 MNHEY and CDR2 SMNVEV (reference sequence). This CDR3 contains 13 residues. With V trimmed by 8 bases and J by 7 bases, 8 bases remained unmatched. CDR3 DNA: TGTGCCAGCGGTCCGGGACAGTGGAACATTCAGTACTTC. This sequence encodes CASGPGQWNIQYF.

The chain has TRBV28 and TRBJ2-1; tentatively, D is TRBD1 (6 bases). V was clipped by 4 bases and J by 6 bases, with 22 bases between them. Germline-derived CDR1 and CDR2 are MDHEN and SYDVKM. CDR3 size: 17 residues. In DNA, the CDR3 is TGTGCCAGCAGTTCCCTTAACAGGGACATCAATCTCAATGAGCAGTTCTTC. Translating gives CASSSLNRDINLNEQFF. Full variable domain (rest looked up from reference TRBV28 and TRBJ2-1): DVKVTQSSRYLVKRTGEKVFLECVQDMDHENMFWYRQDPGLGLRLIYFSYDVKMKEKGDIPEGYSVSREKKERFSLILESASTNQTSMYLCASSSLNRDINLNEQFFGPGTRLTVL.

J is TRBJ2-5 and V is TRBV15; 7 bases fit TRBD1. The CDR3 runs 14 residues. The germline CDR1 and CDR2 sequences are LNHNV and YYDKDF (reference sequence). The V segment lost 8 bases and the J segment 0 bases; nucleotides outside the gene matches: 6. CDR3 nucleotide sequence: TGTGCCACCTGTGTGGGACAGTACCAAGAGACCCAGTACTTC. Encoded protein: CATCVGQYQETQYF.

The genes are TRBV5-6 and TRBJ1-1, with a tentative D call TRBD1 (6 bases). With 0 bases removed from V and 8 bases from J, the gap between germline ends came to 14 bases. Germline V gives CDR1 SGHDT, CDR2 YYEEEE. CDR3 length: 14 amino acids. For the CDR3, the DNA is TGTGCCAGCAGCTTGGACGCAGGGGCTCACGAAGCTTTCTTT. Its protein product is CASSLDAGAHEAFF.